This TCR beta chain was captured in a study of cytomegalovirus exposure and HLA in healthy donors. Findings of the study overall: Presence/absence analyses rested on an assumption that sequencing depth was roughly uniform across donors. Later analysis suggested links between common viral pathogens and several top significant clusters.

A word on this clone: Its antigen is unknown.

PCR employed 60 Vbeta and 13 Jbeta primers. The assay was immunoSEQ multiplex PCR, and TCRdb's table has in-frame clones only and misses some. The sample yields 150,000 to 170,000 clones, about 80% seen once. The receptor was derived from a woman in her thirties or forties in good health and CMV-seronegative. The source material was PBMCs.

The CDR3 is CASTKRGNNIQYF. The CDR3 DNA follows: TGCGCCAGCACGAAGCGGGGGAACAACATTCAGTACTTC. This chain links TRBV10-1 with TRBJ2-4; 8 nucleotides agree with TRBD2. The V gene end was trimmed by 7 bases and the J gene end by 7 bases; junction bases not matched to a gene: 6. The CDR3 is made up of 13 amino acids. The V gene's germline CDR1 is WNHNN and CDR2 SYGVQD (reference sequence).